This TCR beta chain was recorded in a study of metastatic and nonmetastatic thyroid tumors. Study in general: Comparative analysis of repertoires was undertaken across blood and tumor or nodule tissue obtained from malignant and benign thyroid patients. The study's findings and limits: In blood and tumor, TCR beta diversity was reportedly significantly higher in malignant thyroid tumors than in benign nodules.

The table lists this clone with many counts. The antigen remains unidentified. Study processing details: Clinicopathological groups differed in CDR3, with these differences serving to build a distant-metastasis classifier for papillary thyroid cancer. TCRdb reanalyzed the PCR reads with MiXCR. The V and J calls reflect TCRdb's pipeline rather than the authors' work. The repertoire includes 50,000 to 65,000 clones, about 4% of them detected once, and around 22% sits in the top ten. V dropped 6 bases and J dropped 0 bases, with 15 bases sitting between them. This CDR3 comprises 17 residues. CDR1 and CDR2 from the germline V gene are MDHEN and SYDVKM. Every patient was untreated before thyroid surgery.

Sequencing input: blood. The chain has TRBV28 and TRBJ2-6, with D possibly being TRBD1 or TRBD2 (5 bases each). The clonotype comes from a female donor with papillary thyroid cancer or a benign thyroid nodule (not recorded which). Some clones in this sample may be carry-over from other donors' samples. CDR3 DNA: TGTGCCAGCAGCAGAGGGACCGAGTACTCTGGGGCCAACGTCCTGACTTTC. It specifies CASSRGTEYSGANVLTF.